Below, 13 T cell receptor beta chains from the same sample are listed, as sequenced in a study of blood T cell repertoires in COVID-19. Sequencing was performed with immunoSEQ multiplex PCR; in TCRdb, only in-frame clones are kept and a portion is missing. The sample lists about 260,000 clones, roughly 88% seen once, with about a tenth in the top ten. Sequencing used peripheral blood. The receptors shown here come from a woman in her sixties or seventies with COVID-19, enrolled during active disease.

The gene calls are TRBV19 and TRBJ1-1; maybe TRBD1 (6 bases). V lost 5 bases and J lost 3, with 25 bases in between. The CDR3 consists of 18 residues. Germline CDR1 reads LNHDA; CDR2 reads SQIVND (reference sequence). Here the CDR3 DNA reads TGTGCCAGTAGTCCTTACAGGGTACGGGAATCAAAGGACACTGAAGCTTTCTTT. Its translation is CASSPYRVRESKDTEAFF.

CDR3 nucleotides: TGTGCCAGCAGACGACAGGGGACCGGCCCACCTGAGCAGTTCTTC. Its protein is CASRRQGTGPPEQFF. The chain links TRBV6-5 to TRBJ2-1, with 8 bases lining up with TRBD1. The germline CDR1 and CDR2 sequences are MNHEY and SVGAGI. Losses at the gene ends were 6 bases for V and 9 bases for J; bases not matched to a gene: 13. The CDR3 has 15 amino acids.

The chain recombines TRBV19 with TRBJ2-1; D ambiguous. Germline V gene sequence: CDR1 LNHDA, CDR2 SQIVND (reference sequence). CDR3 size: 13 residues. The V end lost 5 bases, the J end lost 1 base, and 6 bases lay between the germline ends. DNA for the CDR3: TGTGCCAGTAGTCCGAGGTCCTACAATGAGCAGTTCTTC. Translation: CASSPRSYNEQFF.

This chain connects TRBV27 to TRBJ2-5; 7 nucleotides line up with TRBD2. Germline V gives CDR1 MNHEY, CDR2 SMNVEV (reference sequence). There are 13 residues in the CDR3. Trimming cost V 4 bases and J 9 bases; bases outside gene matches: 8. CDR3 sequence: CASSSLDGGSQYF. The CDR3 nucleotides read TGTGCCAGCAGTTCCCTTGACGGGGGGTCCCAGTACTTC.

This sequence joins TRBV6-1 and TRBJ2-7; D not resolved. Trimming stripped 5 bases from V and 4 bases from J, with 6 bases between. From germline, CDR1 is MNHNS and CDR2 SASEGT. The CDR3 spans 11 residues. In DNA form, the CDR3 reads TGTGCCAGCAGTTGGAGTTACGAGCAGTACTTC. Translation gives CASSWSYEQYF.

The chain combines TRBV10-1 with TRBJ2-3; D gene unclear. Germline loops: CDR1 WNHNN, CDR2 SYGVQD (reference sequence). The CDR3 spans 15 residues. V dropped 9 bases and J dropped 6 bases, with 22 bases sitting between them. As DNA, the CDR3 is TGCGCCAGGTTCAACATCGGATGGGCCCGCGATACGCAGTATTTT. It codes for CARFNIGWARDTQYF.

J is TRBJ2-1 and V is TRBV5-1; 9 nucleotides match TRBD1. The CDR3 contains 15 residues. Germline trimming cut 6 bases from V and 3 bases from J; bases unmatched to any gene: 7. The V gene's germline CDR1 is SGHRS and CDR2 YFSETQ. CDR3: CASTLQGAVYNEQFF. In nucleotides, the CDR3 is TGCGCCAGCACCTTACAGGGGGCGGTCTACAATGAGCAGTTCTTC.

The chain has TRBV7-2 and TRBJ2-2, with 8 nucleotides matching TRBD2. The ends lost 5 bases at V and 4 bases at J; junction bases unmatched: 9. Germline V gene sequence: CDR1 SGHTA, CDR2 FQGNSA. The CDR3 extends over 16 amino acids. CDR3 protein: CASSGNQRELTGELFF. In DNA form, the CDR3 reads TGTGCCAGCAGCGGCAATCAGCGGGAGCTCACCGGGGAGCTGTTTTTT.

This sequence joins TRBV25-1 and TRBJ1-2, with unresolved D. The CDR3 covers 11 residues. Trimming stripped 1 base from V and 13 bases from J, with 10 bases between. Germline lookup yields CDR1 MGHDK and CDR2 SYGVNS. This chain's CDR3 is CASSESRLITF. DNA of the CDR3: TGTGCCAGCAGTGAATCCAGGCTAATCACCTTC.

The chain links TRBV30 to TRBJ1-2; the D gene is possibly TRBD1 (6 bases). The CDR3 is 16 residues long. The germline V gene encodes CDR1 GTSNPN and CDR2 SVGIG (reference sequence). Trimming pared 1 base from V and 5 bases from J, leaving 20 bases between. CDR3 loop: CAWSANPRGMGYGYTF. In nucleotides, the CDR3 is TGTGCCTGGAGTGCCAATCCCAGGGGAATGGGGTATGGCTACACCTTC.

V and J are TRBV18 and TRBJ2-5, with 7 positions matching TRBD1. CDR3 length: 15 residues. Germline CDR1 reads KGHSH; CDR2 reads LQKENI. V was pared by 4 bases and J by 5 bases, with 10 bases of the junction left unmatched. The CDR3 loop reads CASSQRQGVSETQYF. The CDR3 DNA reads TGTGCCAGCTCACAAAGACAGGGTGTTTCCGAGACCCAGTACTTC.

This sequence joins TRBV6-4 and TRBJ1-1; perhaps TRBD1 as D (5 bases). The CDR3 is 14 residues long. CDR1 is MRHNA, CDR2 SNTAGT, per germline. Between the trimmed V and J ends, which lost 6 bases and 1 base, there was a span of 12 bases. CDR3 residues: CASREDTRNTEAFF. In DNA form, the CDR3 reads TGTGCCAGCAGAGAGGACACCCGGAACACTGAAGCTTTCTTT.

In this sample, this clone turned up once. The rearrangement joins TRBV14 to TRBJ2-3; 9 nucleotides align to TRBD1. Germline V gene lookup returns CDR1 SGHDN and CDR2 FVKESK. V lost 1 base, J lost 1 base, and 0 bases stayed unmatched. The CDR3 is made up of 15 amino acids. Here the CDR3 DNA reads TGTGCCAGCAGCCAAGGGACAGGGGGCACAGATACGCAGTATTTT. It translates to CASSQGTGGTDTQYF.